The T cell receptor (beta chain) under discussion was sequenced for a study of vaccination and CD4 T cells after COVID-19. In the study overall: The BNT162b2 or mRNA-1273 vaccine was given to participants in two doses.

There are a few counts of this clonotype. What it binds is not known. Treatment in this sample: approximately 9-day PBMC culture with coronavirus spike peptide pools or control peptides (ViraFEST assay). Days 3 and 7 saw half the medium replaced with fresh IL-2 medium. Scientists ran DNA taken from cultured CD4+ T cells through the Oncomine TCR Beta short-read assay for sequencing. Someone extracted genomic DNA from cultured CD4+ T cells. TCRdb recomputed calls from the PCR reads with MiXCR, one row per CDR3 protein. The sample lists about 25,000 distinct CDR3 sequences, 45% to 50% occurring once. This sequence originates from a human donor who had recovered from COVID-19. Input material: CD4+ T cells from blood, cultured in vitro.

The CDR3 spells CATSVAGGRADTQYF. The DNA of the CDR3 is TGTGCCACCAGCGTAGCGGGAGGGCGGGCAGATACGCAGTATTTT. The V call is TRBV24-1, the J call TRBJ2-3; 11 bases agree with TRBD2. CDR1 and CDR2 from the germline V gene are KGHDR and SFDVKD. The ends lost 7 bases at V and 4 bases at J; junction bases unmatched: 6. The CDR3 loop spans 15 amino acids.